Here is one T cell receptor beta chain with its context. The data derive from a study of blood T cell repertoires in COVID-19. Study-wide background: In each case, the material was cDNA or gDNA derived from T cells, B-cell-depleted T cells, or PBMCs.

Participants, about 18 to 100 years old, spanned fewer than 25 US areas. For recovered donors of Cohort 3, there were two negative PCRs, clearance, or symptom resolution. Under the authors' procedure: How many nucleated cells were present was estimated from reference gene primer amplification. TCRdb's copy holds only in-frame clones and misses some; the assay was immunoSEQ multiplex PCR. The DNA gave D and trimming, while V, J and clone size come from that table. Of roughly 400,000 clones in the sample, approximately 89% were seen once. The sample comprised PBMCs or T cells enriched from blood (not recorded which). The TCR comes from a woman aged 25-40 years who had recovered from COVID-19.

Here the CDR3 DNA reads TGCGCCAGCGGGGGGGGTAAGGGACTAGGCGACATGAACTACGAGCAGTACTTC. It codes for CASGGGKGLGDMNYEQYF. The chain has TRBV10-2 and TRBJ2-7, with 8 positions matching TRBD2. This CDR3 has 18 residues. Trimming removed 8 bases from V and 3 bases from J; junction bases left unmatched: 21. Germline V gene lookup returns CDR1 WSHSY and CDR2 SAAADI.